This T cell receptor beta chain stems from a study of cytomegalovirus exposure and HLA in healthy donors. The PCR ran on 60 Vbeta and 13 Jbeta primers. The data were produced by immunoSEQ multiplex PCR, yet TCRdb's version contains in-frame clones alone and is incomplete. The sample consists of fewer than 150,000 clones, about 78% of them appearing once. Trimming cost V 7 bases and J 4 bases, with 13 bases left between them. Germline lookup yields CDR1 PRHDT and CDR2 FYEKMQ (reference sequence). CDR3 length: 14 amino acids. The rearrangement links TRBV13 to TRBJ2-2; tentative D call: TRBD1 (6 bases). This TCR was recovered from a man between 18 and 35 years old in good health and CMV-seronegative. What was sequenced was PBMCs. The CDR3 sequence: CASKQGQPTGELFF. The CDR3 bases are TGTGCCAGCAAGCAGGGGCAGCCCACCGGGGAGCTGTTTTTT.